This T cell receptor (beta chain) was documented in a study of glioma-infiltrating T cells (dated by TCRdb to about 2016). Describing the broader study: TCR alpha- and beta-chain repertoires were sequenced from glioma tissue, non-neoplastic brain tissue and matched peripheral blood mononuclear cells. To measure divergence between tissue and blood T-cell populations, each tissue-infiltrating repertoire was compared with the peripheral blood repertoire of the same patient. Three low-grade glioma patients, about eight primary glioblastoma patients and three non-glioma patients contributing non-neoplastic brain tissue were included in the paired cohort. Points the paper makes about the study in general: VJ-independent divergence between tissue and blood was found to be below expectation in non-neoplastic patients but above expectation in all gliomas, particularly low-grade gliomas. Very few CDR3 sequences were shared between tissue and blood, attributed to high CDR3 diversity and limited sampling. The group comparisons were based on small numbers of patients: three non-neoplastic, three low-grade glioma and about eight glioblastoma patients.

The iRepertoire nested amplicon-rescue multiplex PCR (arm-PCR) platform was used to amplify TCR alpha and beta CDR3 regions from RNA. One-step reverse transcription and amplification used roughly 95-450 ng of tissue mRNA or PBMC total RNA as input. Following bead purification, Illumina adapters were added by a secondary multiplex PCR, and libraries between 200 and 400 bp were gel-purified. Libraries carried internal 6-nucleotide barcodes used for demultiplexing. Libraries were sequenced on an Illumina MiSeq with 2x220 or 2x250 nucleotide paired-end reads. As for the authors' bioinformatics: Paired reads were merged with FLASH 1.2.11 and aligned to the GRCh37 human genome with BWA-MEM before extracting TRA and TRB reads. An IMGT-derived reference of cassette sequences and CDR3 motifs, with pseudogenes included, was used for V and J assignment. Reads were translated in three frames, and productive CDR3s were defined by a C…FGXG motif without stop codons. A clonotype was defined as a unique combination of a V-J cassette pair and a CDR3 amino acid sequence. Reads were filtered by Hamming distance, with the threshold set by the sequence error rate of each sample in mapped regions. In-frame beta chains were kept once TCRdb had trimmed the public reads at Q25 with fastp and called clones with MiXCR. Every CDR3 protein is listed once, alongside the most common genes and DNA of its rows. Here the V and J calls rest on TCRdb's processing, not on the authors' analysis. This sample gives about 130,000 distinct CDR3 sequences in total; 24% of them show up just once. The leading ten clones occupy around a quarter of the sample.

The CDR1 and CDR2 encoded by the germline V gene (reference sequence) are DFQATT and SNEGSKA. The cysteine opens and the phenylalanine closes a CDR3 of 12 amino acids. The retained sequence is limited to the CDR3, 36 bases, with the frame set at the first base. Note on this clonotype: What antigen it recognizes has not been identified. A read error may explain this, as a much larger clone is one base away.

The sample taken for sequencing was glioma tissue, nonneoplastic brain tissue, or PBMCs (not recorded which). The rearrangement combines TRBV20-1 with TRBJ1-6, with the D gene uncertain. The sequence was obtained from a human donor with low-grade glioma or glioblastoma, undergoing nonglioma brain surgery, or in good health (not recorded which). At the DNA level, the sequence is TGCAGTGTAAGCGGGCTCAATTCACCCCTCAACTTT. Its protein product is CSVSGLNSPLNF.